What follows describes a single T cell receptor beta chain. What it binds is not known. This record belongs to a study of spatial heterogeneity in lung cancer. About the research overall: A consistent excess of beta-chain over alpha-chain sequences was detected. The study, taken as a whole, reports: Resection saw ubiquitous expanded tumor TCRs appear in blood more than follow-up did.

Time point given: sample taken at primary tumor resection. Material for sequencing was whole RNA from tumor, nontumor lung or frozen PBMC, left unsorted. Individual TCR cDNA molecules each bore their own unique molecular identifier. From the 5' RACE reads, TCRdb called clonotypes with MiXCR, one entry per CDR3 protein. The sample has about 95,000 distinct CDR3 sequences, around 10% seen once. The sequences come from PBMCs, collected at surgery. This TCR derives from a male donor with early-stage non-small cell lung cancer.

The CDR3 protein is CASSVRTGKTLNQPQHF. The CDR3, as DNA: TGTGCCAGCAGCGTAAGAACAGGCAAAACGCTCAATCAGCCCCAGCATTTT. The chain links TRBV9 to TRBJ1-5, with a possible D match to TRBD1 (5 bases). The CDR3 consists of 17 residues. V lost 1 base to trimming and J lost 3 bases, with 17 bases between them. CDR1 and CDR2 (germline): SGDLS, YYNGEE.